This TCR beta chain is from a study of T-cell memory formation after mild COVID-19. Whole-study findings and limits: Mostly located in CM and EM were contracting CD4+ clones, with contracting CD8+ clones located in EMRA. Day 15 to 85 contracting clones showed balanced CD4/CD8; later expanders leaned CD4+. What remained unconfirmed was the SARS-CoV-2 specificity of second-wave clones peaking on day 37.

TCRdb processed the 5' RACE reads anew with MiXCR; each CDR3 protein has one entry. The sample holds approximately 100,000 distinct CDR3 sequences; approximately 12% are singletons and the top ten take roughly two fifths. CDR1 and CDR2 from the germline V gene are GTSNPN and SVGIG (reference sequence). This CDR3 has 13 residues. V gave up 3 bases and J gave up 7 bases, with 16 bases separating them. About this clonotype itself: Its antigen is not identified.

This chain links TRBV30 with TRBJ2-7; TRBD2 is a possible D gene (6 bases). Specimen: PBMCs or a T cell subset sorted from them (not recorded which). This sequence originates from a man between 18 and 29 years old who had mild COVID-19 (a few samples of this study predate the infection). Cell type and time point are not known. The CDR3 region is CAWSTGLSGEQYF. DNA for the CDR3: TGTGCCTGGAGCACGGGACTGAGCGGGGAGCAGTACTTC.